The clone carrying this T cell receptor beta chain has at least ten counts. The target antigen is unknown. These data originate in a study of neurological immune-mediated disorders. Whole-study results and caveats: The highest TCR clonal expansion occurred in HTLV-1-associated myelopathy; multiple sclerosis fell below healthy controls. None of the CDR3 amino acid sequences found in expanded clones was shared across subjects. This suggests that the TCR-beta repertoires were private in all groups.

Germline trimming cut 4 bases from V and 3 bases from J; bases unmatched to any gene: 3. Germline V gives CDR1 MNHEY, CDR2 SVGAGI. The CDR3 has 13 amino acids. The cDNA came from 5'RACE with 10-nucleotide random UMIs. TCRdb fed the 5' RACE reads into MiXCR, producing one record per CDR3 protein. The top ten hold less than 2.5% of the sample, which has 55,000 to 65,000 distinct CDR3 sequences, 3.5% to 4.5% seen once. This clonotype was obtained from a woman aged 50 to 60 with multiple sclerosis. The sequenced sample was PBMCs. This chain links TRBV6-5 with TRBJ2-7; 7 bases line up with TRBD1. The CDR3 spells CASSFRTGYEQYF. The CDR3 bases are TGTGCCAGCAGTTTCCGGACAGGCTACGAGCAGTACTTC.